This T cell receptor (beta chain) was recovered during a study of OX40 agonist ivuxolimab in advanced cancers. Study overall: Ivuxolimab, which is an agonistic anti-OX40 (CD134) antibody, was administered to the patients. Antecedent anti-PD-1, anti-PD-L1 or anti-CTLA-4 therapy was permissible, with roughly 40% having received some.

The data were produced by immunoSEQ multiplex PCR, yet TCRdb's version contains in-frame clones alone and is incomplete. The sample consists of about 50,000 clones, around 79% of them appearing once. J was trimmed by 4 bases and V by 2 bases; bases with no gene match: 2. Looked up from germline, CDR1 is MGHRA and CDR2 is YSYEKL. The CDR3 contains 15 residues. The sequence came from an adult with an advanced solid tumor such as melanoma, head and neck, liver or kidney cancer. Specimen: CD4+ or CD8+ T cells sorted from blood, collected in a trial of the OX40 agonist ivuxolimab. This chain joins TRBV4-1 and TRBJ2-1; 10 nucleotides line up with TRBD2. The CDR3 coding sequence is TGCGCCAGCAGCCAACCGACTAGCGGGTACAATGAGCAGTTCTTC. Its protein product is CASSQPTSGYNEQFF.